This paragraph covers one T cell receptor beta chain sequence. An end of the junction differs from the germline gene, which may be a read error. The entry originates in a study of blood T cell repertoires in COVID-19. TCRdb's table, derived via immunoSEQ multiplex PCR, lists solely in-frame clones and lacks some. The sample lists about 350,000 clones; roughly 87% were seen once. This CDR3 spans 14 amino acids. CDR1 is MNHEY and CDR2 is SVGAGI in the germline V gene. The chain joins TRBV6-5 to TRBJ2-7; tentatively, D is TRBD1 (6 bases). This clonotype was obtained from a woman under 40 who had recovered from COVID-19. Sequencing was carried out using PBMCs or T cells enriched from blood (not recorded which). The CDR3 bases are TGTGCCAGCAGTCCCGACAGGTCTCGTCCCCCATTAATGTTC. Its translation is CASSPDRSRPPLMF.